This is a list of T cell receptor beta chains from one sample in a study of blood T cell repertoires in COVID-19. Assay used: immunoSEQ multiplex PCR; TCRdb lists only in-frame clones, some missing. This table has about 240,000 clones, around 90% appearing once. The sequencing sample was made of peripheral blood. Receptors originate from a woman in her seventies with active or convalescent COVID-19. Both conserved end residues are part of each CDR3. Each record gives: J gene, V gene, CDR3 protein.

>TRBJ2-1|TRBV5-1
CASSLDRGRLDEQFF
>TRBJ2-2|TRBV27
CASRYTTGSTGELFF
>TRBJ2-1|TRBV9
CASSVAMVDEQFF
>TRBJ2-2|TRBV6-5
CASSPIITGELFF
>TRBJ2-7|TRBV27
CASRTGISSPKYEQYF
>TRBJ1-1|TRBV27
CASSLGQSEAFF
>TRBJ2-7|TRBV11-1
CASSWSSGGSYEQYF
>TRBJ1-2|TRBV9
CASSPQWDRAGYTF
>TRBJ1-2|TRBV9
CASSGRPKGGGDHGYTF
>TRBJ2-1|TRBV7-2
CASKPAGQNNEQFF
>TRBJ1-2|TRBV5-1
CASNRGRGANYGYTF
>TRBJ2-7|TRBV12-3/TRBV12-4
CASRPTGGHEQYF
>TRBJ1-5|TRBV5-6
CASSPKSRSSYQPQHF
>TRBJ1-5|TRBV19
CASSPDRGHNQPQHF
>TRBJ2-5|TRBV29-1
CSVVEGVGETQYF
>TRBJ2-5|TRBV9
CASSGGLQETQYF
>TRBJ1-1|TRBV4-1
CASRPGGGGGTEAFF
>TRBJ2-7|TRBV5-1
CATAGRTGSREQYF
>TRBJ2-2|TRBV5-4
CASSLLAGGHGELFF
>TRBJ2-7|TRBV5-6
CASSLTRGGEQYF
>TRBJ1-2|TRBV7-2
CASSSGTSYGYTF
>TRBJ2-1|TRBV3-1/TRBV3-2
CASSNRDEQFF
>TRBJ2-1|TRBV7-9
CASSRTGTKGNNEQFF
>TRBJ1-2|TRBV6-1
CASSEPTGSNGYTF
>TRBJ1-2|TRBV9
CASSVQGGYGYTF
>TRBJ1-2|TRBV7-9
CASSPSIGGRTYGYTF
>TRBJ2-5|TRBV19
CASSRQGARLETQYF
>TRBJ2-7|TRBV2
CASSETGTGVPHEQYF
>TRBJ2-1|TRBV7-2
CASSSRQGIEQFF
>TRBJ1-3|TRBV10-1
CASSEQGRDKGSGNTIYF
>TRBJ1-4|TRBV4-2
CASSWRGTGLTNEKLFF
>TRBJ1-4|TRBV18
CASSTGYEKLFF
>TRBJ1-2|TRBV15
CATSRDGAGANYGYTF
>TRBJ1-2|TRBV11-2
CASSFPRDRGPGYTF
>TRBJ1-1|TRBV29-1
CSVATRNRGTAFF
>TRBJ2-2|TRBV3-1/TRBV3-2
CASSQYVMGGTGKHTGELFF
>TRBJ1-4|TRBV19
CASRKYDRPTNEKLFF
>TRBJ1-6|TRBV27
CASSLSTGTFNSPLHF
>TRBJ2-1|TRBV6-6
CATKPGGQPDNEQFF
>TRBJ1-1|TRBV12-3/TRBV12-4
CASSAAANTEAFF
>TRBJ1-5|TRBV7-2
CASSLGHLGNQPQHF
>TRBJ1-6|TRBV4-3
CASSQEQTPNSPLHF
>TRBJ1-1|TRBV11-2
CASSLVGVHEAFF
>TRBJ1-2|TRBV7-3
CASRQNYGYTF
>TRBJ2-1|TRBV5-1
CASSPLAGAYNEQFF
>TRBJ2-5|TRBV5-6
CASSLQGRETQYF
>TRBJ1-5|TRBV28
CASMPGASSNQPQHF